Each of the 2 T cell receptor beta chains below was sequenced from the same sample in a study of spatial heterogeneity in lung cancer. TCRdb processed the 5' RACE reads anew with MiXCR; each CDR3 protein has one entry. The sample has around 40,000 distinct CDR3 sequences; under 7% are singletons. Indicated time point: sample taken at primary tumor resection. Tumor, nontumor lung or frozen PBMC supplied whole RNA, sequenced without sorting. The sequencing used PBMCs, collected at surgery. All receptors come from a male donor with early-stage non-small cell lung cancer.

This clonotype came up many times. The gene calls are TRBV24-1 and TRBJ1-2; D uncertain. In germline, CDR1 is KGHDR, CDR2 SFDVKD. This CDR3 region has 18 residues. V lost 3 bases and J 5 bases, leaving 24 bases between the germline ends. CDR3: CATSDPLSDTAGNYGYTF. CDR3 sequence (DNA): TGTGCCACCAGTGATCCCCTAAGTGACACAGCGGGGAATTATGGCTACACCTTC.

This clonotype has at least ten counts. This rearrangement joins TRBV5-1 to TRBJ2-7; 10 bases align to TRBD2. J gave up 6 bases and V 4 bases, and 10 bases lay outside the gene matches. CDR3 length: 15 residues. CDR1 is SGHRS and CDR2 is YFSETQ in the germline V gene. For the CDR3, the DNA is TGCGCCAGCAGCGTGACGGGACTAGCGCGGCTCGAGCAGTACTTC. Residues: CASSVTGLARLEQYF.